These 2 T cell receptor beta chains came from one sample sequenced in a study of blood T cells in healthy people across ages. The authors ran a second PCR of 7 to 11 cycles using a sample-barcoded 5' primer and a J-beta primer mix. In TCRdb, the 5' RACE reads were re-called with MiXCR into one record per CDR3 protein. Of approximately 1.5 million distinct CDR3 sequences in the sample, approximately 42% are singletons; the top ten hold approximately 4.1%. The sequenced sample was blood. Receptor source: a young woman in good health.

The chain joins TRBV6-4 to TRBJ2-1, with 11 bases that match TRBD1. V shed 5 bases and J 5 bases; nucleotides not matched to a gene: 5. The length of the CDR3 is 15 residues. Germline CDR1 and CDR2: MRHNA and SNTAGT. As DNA, the CDR3 is TGTGCCAGCAGTCGGGACAGGGGGTTCAACAATGAGCAGTTCTTC. Amino acid sequence: CASSRDRGFNNEQFF.

The chain couples TRBV7-6 to TRBJ2-5; no definite D call. CDR1 and CDR2 (germline): SGHVS, FNYEAQ. This CDR3 is built from 12 residues. The V gene lost 3 bases and the J gene lost 6 bases, with 8 bases spanning the gap. The CDR3 DNA reads as TGTGCCAGCAGCTTGGGCTTAAAGACCCAGTACTTC. Translating gives CASSLGLKTQYF.